This TCR beta chain comes out of a study of blood T cell repertoires in COVID-19. Study overall: Samples representing acute and convalescent COVID-19 were sourced from the United States, Italy and Spain. Sources were T cells, B-cell-depleted T cells, or PBMCs; the material itself was cDNA or gDNA.

Per the original methods: By means of reference gene primer amplification, nucleated cell counts were estimated. The method was immunoSEQ multiplex PCR; TCRdb's version includes in-frame clones alone and lacks a portion of them. V and J calls and clone size follow that table, whereas D and trimming were derived from the DNA. This sample has about 120,000 clones, with roughly four fifths found just once. This clone occurred once. The clonotype originates from a human donor in a cohort sampled during active COVID-19. The sequenced sample consisted of peripheral blood.

In DNA, the CDR3 is TGTGCCAGCTCACCGAGCGCTTTGGGGGCGGGCACAGATACGCAGTATTTT. Its protein is CASSPSALGAGTDTQYF. V is TRBV18 and J is TRBJ2-3; TRBD1 is a possible D gene (6 bases). Germline V gives CDR1 KGHSH, CDR2 LQKENI. The CDR3 has 17 amino acids. The V end was cut by 3 bases, the J end by 1 base, with 17 bases between.